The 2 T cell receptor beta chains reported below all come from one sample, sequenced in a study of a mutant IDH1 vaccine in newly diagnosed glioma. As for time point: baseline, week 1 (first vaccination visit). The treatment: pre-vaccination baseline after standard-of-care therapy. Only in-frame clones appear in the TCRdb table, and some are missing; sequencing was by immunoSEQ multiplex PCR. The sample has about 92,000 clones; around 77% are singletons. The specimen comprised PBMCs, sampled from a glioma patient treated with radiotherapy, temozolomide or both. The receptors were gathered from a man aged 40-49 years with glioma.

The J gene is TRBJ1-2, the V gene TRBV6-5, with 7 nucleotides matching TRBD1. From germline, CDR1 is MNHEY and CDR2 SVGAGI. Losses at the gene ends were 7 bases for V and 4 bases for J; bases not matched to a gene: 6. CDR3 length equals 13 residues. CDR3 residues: CASTRGAGYGYTF. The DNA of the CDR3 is TGTGCCAGCACCAGGGGGGCAGGCTATGGCTACACCTTC.

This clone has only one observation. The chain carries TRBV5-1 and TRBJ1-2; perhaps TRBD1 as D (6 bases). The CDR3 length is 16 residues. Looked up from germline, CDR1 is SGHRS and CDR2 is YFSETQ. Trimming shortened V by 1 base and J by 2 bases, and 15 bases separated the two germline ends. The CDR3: CASSLLMDQGNYGYTF. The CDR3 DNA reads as TGCGCCAGCAGCTTGCTAATGGACCAGGGGAACTATGGCTACACCTTC.